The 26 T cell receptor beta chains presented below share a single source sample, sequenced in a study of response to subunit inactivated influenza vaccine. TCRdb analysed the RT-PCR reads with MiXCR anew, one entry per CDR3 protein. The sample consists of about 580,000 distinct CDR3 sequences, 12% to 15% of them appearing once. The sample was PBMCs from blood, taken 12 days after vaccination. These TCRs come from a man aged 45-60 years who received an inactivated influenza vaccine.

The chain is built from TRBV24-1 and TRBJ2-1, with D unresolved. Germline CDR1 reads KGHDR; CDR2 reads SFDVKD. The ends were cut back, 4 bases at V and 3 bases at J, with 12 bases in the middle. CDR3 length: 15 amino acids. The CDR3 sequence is CATSDPRSYYNEQFF. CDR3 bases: TGTGCCACCAGTGACCCCCGGTCCTACTACAATGAGCAGTTCTTC.

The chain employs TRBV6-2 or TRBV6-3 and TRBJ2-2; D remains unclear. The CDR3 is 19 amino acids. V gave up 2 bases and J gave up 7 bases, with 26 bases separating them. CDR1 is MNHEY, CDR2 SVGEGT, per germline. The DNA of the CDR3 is TGTGCCAGCAGTTACGCCCGCATGGGAAGGCCTATTCCTGGCGGGGAGCTGTTTTTT. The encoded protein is CASSYARMGRPIPGGELFF.

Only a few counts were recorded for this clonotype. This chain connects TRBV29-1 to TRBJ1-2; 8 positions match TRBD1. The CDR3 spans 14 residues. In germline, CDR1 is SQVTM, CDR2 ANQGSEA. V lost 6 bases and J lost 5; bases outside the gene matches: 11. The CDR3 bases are TGCAGCGTCGATGCCGGGACAGGAGCTTATGGCTACACCTTC. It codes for CSVDAGTGAYGYTF.

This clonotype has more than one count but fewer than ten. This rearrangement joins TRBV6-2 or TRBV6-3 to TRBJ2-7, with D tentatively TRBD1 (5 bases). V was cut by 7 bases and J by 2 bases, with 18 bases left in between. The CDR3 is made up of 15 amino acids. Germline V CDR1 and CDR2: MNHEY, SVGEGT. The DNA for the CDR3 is TGTGCCAGCACCGCCCCAGGGCAGGGCACCTACGAGCAGTACTTC. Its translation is CASTAPGQGTYEQYF.

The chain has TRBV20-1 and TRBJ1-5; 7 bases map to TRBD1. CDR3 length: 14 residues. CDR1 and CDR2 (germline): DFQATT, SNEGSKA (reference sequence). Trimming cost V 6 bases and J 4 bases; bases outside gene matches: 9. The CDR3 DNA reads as TGCAGTGCCGAATTGGGGACAGAAAATCAGCCCCAGCATTTT. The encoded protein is CSAELGTENQPQHF.

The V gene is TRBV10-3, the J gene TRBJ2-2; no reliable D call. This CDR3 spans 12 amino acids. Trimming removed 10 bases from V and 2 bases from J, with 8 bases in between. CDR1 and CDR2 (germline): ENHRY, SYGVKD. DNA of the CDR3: TGTGCCACCGAACCTAACACCGGGGAGCTGTTTTTT. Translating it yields CATEPNTGELFF.

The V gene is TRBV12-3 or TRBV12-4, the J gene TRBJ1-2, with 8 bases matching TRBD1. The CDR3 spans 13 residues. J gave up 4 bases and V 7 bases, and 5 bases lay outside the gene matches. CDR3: CASTQDRAYGYTF. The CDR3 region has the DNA TGTGCCAGCACCCAGGACAGGGCCTATGGCTACACCTTC.

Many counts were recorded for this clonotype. In nucleotides, the CDR3 is TGTGCCAGCAGCTTGAATCCTCTCGATGGCGAGCAGTACTTC. As protein: CASSLNPLDGEQYF. J is TRBJ2-7 and V is TRBV5-5; D not resolved. The CDR3 loop spans 14 amino acids. Trimming removed 1 base at V and 6 bases at J, with 14 bases between. From germline, CDR1 is SGHKS and CDR2 YYEKEE (reference sequence).

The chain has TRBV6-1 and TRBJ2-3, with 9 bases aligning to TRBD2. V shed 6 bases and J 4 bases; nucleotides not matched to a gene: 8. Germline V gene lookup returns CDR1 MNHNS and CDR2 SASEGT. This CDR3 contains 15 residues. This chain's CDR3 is CASRPSGGTADTQYF. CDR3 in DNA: TGTGCCAGCAGACCGAGCGGGGGGACGGCAGATACGCAGTATTTT.

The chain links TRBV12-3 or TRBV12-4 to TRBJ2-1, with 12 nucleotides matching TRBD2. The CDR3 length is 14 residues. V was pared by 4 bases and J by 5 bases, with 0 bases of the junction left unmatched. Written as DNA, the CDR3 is TGTGCCAGCAGTTCTAGCGGGAGGGACAATGAGCAGTTCTTC. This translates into CASSSSGRDNEQFF.

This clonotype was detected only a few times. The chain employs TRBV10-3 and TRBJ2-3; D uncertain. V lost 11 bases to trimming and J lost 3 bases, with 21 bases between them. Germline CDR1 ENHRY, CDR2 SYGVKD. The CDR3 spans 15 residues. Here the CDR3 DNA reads TGTGCCTCACGCTCGACCACGGTGACTACAGATACGCAGTATTTT. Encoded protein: CASRSTTVTTDTQYF.

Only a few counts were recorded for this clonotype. The CDR3 loop reads CAISARTGGENTEAFF. CDR3 in DNA: TGTGCCATCAGTGCCCGGACAGGGGGCGAGAACACTGAAGCTTTCTTT. V is TRBV10-3 and J is TRBJ1-1; 11 bases match TRBD1. The CDR3 has 16 amino acids. J was trimmed by 1 base and V by 4 bases; bases with no gene match: 5. Germline V lookup: CDR1 ENHRY, CDR2 SYGVKD.

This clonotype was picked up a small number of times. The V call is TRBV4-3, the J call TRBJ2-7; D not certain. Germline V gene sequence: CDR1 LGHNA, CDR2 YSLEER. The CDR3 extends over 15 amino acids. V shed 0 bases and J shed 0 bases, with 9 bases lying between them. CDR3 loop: CASSQDATASYEQYF. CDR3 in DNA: TGCGCCAGCAGCCAAGATGCCACAGCCTCCTACGAGCAGTACTTC.

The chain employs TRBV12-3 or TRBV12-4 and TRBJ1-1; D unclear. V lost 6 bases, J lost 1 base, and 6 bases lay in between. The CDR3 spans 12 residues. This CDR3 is CASRQQNTEAFF. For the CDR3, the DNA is TGTGCCAGCAGACAACAGAACACTGAAGCTTTCTTT.

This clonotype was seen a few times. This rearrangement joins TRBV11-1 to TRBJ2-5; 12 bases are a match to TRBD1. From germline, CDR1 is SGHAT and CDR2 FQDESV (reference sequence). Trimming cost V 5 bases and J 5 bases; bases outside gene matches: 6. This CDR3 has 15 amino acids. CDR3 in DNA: TGTGCCAGCAGCCGGGACAGGGGGCCCTACGAGACCCAGTACTTC. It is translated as CASSRDRGPYETQYF.

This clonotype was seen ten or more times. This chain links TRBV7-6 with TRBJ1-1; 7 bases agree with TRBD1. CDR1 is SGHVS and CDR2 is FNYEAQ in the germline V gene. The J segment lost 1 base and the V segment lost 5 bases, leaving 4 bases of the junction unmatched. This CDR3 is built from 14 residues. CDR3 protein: CASSRGQTNTEAFF. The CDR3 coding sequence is TGTGCCAGCAGCCGGGGACAGACGAACACTGAAGCTTTCTTT.

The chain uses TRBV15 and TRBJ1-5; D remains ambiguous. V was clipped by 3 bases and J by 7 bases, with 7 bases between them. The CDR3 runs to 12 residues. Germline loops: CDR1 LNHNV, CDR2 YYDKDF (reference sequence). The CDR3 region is CATSSERQPQHF. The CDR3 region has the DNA TGTGCCACCAGCAGTGAAAGGCAGCCCCAGCATTTT.

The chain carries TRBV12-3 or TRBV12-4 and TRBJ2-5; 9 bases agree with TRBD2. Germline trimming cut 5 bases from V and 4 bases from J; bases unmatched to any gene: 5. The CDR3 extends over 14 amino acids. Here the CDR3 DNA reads TGTGCCAGCAGTCTTAGCGGGAGTCGAGAGACCCAGTACTTC. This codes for CASSLSGSRETQYF.

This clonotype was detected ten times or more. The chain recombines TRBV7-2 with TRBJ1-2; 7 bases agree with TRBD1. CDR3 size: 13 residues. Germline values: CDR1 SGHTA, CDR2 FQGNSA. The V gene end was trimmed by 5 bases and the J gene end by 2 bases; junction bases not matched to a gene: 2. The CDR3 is CASSPRGNYGYTF. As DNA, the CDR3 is TGTGCCAGCAGCCCCAGGGGGAACTATGGCTACACCTTC. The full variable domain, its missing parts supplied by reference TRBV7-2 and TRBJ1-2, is GAGVSQSPSNKVTEKGKDVELRCDPISGHTALYWYRQSLGQGLEFLIYFQGNSAPDKSGLPSDRFSAERTGGSVSTLTIQRTQQEDSAVYLCASSPRGNYGYTFGSGTRLTVV.

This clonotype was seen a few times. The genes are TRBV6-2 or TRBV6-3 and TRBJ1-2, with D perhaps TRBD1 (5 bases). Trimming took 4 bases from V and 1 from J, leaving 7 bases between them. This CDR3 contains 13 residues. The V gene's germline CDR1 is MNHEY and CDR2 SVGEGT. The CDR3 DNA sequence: TGTGCCAGCAGTTCGACAGATAACTATGGCTACACCTTC. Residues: CASSSTDNYGYTF.

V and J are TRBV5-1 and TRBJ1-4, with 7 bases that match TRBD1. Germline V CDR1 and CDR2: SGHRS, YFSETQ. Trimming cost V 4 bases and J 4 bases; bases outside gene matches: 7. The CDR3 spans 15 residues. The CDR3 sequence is CASSGGDSRNEKLFF. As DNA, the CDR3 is TGCGCCAGCAGCGGGGGGGACAGCCGTAATGAAAAACTGTTTTTT.

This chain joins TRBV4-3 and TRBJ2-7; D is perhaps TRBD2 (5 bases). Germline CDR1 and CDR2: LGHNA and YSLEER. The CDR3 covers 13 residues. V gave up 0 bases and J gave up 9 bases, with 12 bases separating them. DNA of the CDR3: TGCGCCAGCAGCCAAGATTGGGGTAGCGCGCAGTACTTC. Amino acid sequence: CASSQDWGSAQYF.

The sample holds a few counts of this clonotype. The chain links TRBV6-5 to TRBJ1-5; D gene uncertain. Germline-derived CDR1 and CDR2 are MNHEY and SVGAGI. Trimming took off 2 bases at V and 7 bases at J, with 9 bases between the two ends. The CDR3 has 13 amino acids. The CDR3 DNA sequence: TGTGCCAGCAGTTACGACCTCAGACAGCCCCAGCATTTT. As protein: CASSYDLRQPQHF.

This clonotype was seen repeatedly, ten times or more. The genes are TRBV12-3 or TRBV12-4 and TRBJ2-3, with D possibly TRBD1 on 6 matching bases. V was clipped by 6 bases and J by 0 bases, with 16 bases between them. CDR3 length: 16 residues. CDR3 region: CASRNHGQLSTDTQYF. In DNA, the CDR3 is TGTGCCAGCAGAAACCATGGACAGCTTAGCACAGATACGCAGTATTTT.

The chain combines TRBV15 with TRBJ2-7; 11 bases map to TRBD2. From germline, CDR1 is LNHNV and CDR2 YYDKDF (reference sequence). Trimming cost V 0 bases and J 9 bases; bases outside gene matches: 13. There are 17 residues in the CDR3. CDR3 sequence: CATSRESGLAGGPRQYF. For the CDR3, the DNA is TGTGCCACCAGCAGAGAGTCCGGCTTAGCGGGGGGGCCTCGGCAGTACTTC. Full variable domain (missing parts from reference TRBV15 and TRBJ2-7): DAMVIQNPRYQVTQFGKPVTLSCSQTLNHNVMYWYQQKSSQAPKLLFHYYDKDFNNEADTPDNFQSRRPNTSFCFLDIRSPGLGDTAMYLCATSRESGLAGGPRQYFGPGTRLTVT.

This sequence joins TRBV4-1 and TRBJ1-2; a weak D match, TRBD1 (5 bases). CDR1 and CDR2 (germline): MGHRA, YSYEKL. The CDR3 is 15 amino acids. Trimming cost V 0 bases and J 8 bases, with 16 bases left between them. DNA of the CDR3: TGCGCCAGCAGCCAAGATTTCGGAGGCCAGGGCGGCTACACCTTC. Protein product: CASSQDFGGQGGYTF.